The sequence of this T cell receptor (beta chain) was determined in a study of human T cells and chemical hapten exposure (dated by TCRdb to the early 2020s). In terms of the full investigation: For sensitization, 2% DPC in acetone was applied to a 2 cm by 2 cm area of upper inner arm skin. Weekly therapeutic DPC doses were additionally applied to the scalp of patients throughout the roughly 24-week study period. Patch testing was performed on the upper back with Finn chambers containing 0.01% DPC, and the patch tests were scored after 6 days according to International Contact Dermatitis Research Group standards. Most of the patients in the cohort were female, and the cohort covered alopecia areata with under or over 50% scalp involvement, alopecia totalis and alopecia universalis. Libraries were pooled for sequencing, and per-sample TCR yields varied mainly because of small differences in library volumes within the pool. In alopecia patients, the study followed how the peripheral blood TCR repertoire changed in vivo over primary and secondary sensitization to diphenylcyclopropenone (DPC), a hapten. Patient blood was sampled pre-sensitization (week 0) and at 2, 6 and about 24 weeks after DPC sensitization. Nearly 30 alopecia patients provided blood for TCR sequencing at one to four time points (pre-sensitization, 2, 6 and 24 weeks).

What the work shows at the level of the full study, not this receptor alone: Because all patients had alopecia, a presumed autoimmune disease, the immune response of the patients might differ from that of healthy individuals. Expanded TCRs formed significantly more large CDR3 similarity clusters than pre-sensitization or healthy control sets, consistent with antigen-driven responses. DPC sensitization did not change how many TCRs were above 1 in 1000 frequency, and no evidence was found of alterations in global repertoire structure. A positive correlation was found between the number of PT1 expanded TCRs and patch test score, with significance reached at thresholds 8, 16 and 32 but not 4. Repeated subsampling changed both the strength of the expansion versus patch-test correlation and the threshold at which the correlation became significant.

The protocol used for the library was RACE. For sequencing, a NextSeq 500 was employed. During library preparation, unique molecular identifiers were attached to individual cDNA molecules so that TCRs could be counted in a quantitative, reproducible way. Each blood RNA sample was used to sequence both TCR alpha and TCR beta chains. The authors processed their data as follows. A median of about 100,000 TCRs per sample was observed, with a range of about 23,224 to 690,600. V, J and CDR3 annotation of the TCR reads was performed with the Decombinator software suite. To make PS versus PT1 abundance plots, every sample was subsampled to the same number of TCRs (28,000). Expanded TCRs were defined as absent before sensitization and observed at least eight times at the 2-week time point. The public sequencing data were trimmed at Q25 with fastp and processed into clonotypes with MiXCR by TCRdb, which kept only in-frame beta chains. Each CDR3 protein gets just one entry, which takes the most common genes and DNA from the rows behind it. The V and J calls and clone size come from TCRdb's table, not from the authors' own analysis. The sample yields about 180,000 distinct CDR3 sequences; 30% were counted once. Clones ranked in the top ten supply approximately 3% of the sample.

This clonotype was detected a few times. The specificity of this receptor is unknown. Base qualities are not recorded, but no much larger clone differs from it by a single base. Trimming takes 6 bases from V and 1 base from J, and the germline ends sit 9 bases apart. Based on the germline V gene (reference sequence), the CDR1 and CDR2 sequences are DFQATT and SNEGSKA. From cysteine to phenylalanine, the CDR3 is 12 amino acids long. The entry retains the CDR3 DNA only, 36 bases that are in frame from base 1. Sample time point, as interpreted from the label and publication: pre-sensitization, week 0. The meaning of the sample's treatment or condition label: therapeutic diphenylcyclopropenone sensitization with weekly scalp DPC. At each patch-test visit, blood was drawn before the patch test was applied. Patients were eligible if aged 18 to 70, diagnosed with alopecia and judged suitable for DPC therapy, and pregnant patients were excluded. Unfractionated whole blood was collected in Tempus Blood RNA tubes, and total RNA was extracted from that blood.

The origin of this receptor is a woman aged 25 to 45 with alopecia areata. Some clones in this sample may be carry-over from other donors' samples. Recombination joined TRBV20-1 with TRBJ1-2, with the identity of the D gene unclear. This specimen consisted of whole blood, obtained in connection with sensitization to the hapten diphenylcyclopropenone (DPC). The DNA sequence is TGCAGTGCCCCGACCCTTAACTATGGCTACACCTTC. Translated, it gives CSAPTLNYGYTF.